The count of the clone carrying this T cell receptor (beta chain) is one. The assay was immunoSEQ multiplex PCR, and TCRdb's table has in-frame clones only and misses some. The sample carries about 220,000 clones, approximately 88% recorded once. The data belong to a study of Ad26.COV2.S vaccination and SARS-CoV-2 variants. Sample treatment: around 19 received Ad26.COV2.S at low or high dose, single or two shots; about five received placebo; per-sample allocation not given. Sample collection was performed on day 63 after the first vaccine or placebo injection. The sample consisted of peripheral blood, taken in a trial of Ad26.COV2.S vaccine versus placebo. This receptor was identified in a person between 18 and 60 years old who received the Ad26.COV2.S COVID-19 vaccine or a placebo.

This chain's CDR3 is CASSQAGDREETQYF. In DNA form, the CDR3 reads TGTGCCAGCAGCCAGGCTGGAGACAGGGAAGAGACCCAGTACTTC. The V call is TRBV3-1 (or the pseudogene TRBV3-2), the J call TRBJ2-5, with 7 bases that match TRBD1. The J segment lost 3 bases and the V segment lost 3 bases, leaving 7 bases of the junction unmatched. The V gene's germline CDR1 is LGHDT and CDR2 YNNKEL (reference sequence). CDR3 length equals 15 residues.